Each of the 21 T cell receptor beta chains below was sequenced from the same sample in a study of T-cell reconstitution after alpha-beta-depleted transplantation in children. The library targeted TCRbeta and was prepared with unique molecular identifiers. TCRdb re-derived calls from the PCR reads in MiXCR, one entry per CDR3 protein. The repertoire holds fewer than 400,000 distinct CDR3 sequences, with around 21% as singletons. The sample was PBMCs from the stem cell graft donor, taken from the stem cell graft. The receptors derive from a human donor who donated a stem cell graft to a child with acute myeloid leukemia.

This clonotype was seen at least ten times. The rearrangement uses TRBV12-3 or TRBV12-4 and TRBJ2-5; D is ambiguous. V dropped 6 bases and J dropped 3 bases, with 8 bases sitting between them. The CDR3 contains 12 residues. The CDR3 DNA is TGTGCCAGCAGCTTATTCGAAGAGACCCAGTACTTC. Its protein is CASSLFEETQYF.

This clonotype was detected a few times. The gene calls are TRBV24-1 and TRBJ2-3; 10 bases are a match to TRBD2. CDR3 length equals 17 residues. With V trimmed by 0 bases and J by 3 bases, 5 bases remained unmatched. In germline, CDR1 is KGHDR, CDR2 SFDVKD. Here the CDR3 reads CATSDLQPSGRTDTQYF. The CDR3 DNA reads TGTGCCACCAGTGATTTGCAGCCTAGCGGGAGAACAGATACGCAGTATTTT.

The chain couples TRBV11-2 to TRBJ2-7, with 8 positions matching TRBD2. V lost 8 bases to trimming and J lost 2 bases; unmatched junction nucleotides: 11. The CDR3 length is 15 residues. The V gene's germline CDR1 is SGHAT and CDR2 FQNNGV. The CDR3 loop reads CASASTTGGPYEQYF. Here the CDR3 DNA reads TGTGCCAGCGCCTCCACCACGGGAGGGCCCTACGAGCAGTACTTC.

Only a few counts were recorded for this clonotype. The chain links TRBV20-1 to TRBJ2-5; 8 bases are shared with TRBD2. The V gene's germline CDR1 is DFQATT and CDR2 SNEGSKA (reference sequence). The V and J ends lost 5 bases and 5 bases, in that order; junction bases with no gene match: 4. CDR3 size: 12 residues. CDR3 amino acids: CSARLALETQYF. DNA for the CDR3: TGCAGTGCTCGACTAGCGCTCGAGACCCAGTACTTC.

There are many counts of this clonotype. The chain couples TRBV7-2 to TRBJ2-3; 10 bases are shared with TRBD1. Germline lookup yields CDR1 SGHTA and CDR2 FQGNSA. There are 15 residues in the CDR3. V gave up 4 bases and J gave up 4 bases; unmatched junction bases: 5. The CDR3 DNA sequence: TGTGCCAGCAGCTCGACAGGGGGCAAGGCAGATACGCAGTATTTT. This translates into CASSSTGGKADTQYF.

This clonotype was seen repeatedly, ten times or more. The gene calls are TRBV7-3 and TRBJ2-7; unclear D gene. V was cut by 2 bases and J by 2 bases, with 10 bases left in between. This CDR3 is built from 14 residues. Germline V gives CDR1 SGHTA, CDR2 FQGTGA. The CDR3 coding sequence is TGTGCCAGCAGCTTAGATCCTGGAGCCTACGAGCAGTACTTC. This gives the protein CASSLDPGAYEQYF. The whole variable domain, remainder taken from reference TRBV7-3 and TRBJ2-7, is GAGVSQTPSNKVTEKGKYVELRCDPISGHTALYWYRQSLGQGPEFLIYFQGTGAADDSGLPNDRFFAVRPEGSVSTLKIQRTERGDSAVYLCASSLDPGAYEQYFGPGTRLTVT.

This clonotype was seen many times. The chain employs TRBV10-3 and TRBJ2-7; 13 positions match TRBD2. Looked up from germline, CDR1 is ENHRY and CDR2 is SYGVKD. The CDR3 length is 16 residues. The ends lost 3 bases at V and 6 bases at J; junction bases unmatched: 8. The CDR3: CAISDPGLAGAFEQYF. The CDR3 coding sequence is TGTGCCATCAGTGACCCCGGACTAGCGGGAGCGTTCGAGCAGTACTTC.

This chain uses TRBV20-1 with TRBJ2-1, with 8 bases fitting TRBD2. This CDR3 has 15 amino acids. CDR1 and CDR2 (germline): DFQATT, SNEGSKA (reference sequence). The CDR3 DNA follows: TGCAGCACATGGCGGGAGGCCCCCCCCTACAATGAGCAGTTCTTC. Translation: CSTWREAPPYNEQFF.

The chain has TRBV15 and TRBJ1-5; D unresolved. Germline V lookup: CDR1 LNHNV, CDR2 YYDKDF (reference sequence). The germline V and J ends were trimmed by 3 bases and 3 bases, with 24 bases remaining between them. The CDR3 loop spans 19 amino acids. The CDR3 loop is CATSSQPGRAAGPNQPQHF. The DNA for the CDR3 is TGTGCCACCAGCAGTCAACCCGGACGGGCGGCAGGACCCAATCAGCCCCAGCATTTT.

The rearrangement uses TRBV7-2 and TRBJ2-7; TRBD1 agrees at 9 bases. The CDR3 runs to 14 residues. Trimming removed 6 bases from V and 6 bases from J; junction bases left unmatched: 9. Germline V gene data show CDR1 as SGHTA and CDR2 as FQGNSA. In nucleotides, the CDR3 is TGTGCCAGCAGGACCGGGACAGGGAGTTCCGAGCAGTACTTC. It specifies CASRTGTGSSEQYF.

The chain recombines TRBV7-9 with TRBJ2-7; 7 bases line up with TRBD2. The V and J ends lost 1 base and 5 bases, in that order; junction bases with no gene match: 5. The CDR3 length is 14 residues. Looked up from germline, CDR1 is SEHNR and CDR2 is FQNEAQ (reference sequence). CDR3 protein: CASSLGRGLHEQYF. The CDR3 nucleotides are TGTGCCAGCAGCTTAGGGAGGGGACTACACGAGCAGTACTTC.

The CDR3 nucleotides read TGCAGTGCTAGAGATGGGACAGTCATGAACACTGAAGCTTTCTTT. It codes for CSARDGTVMNTEAFF. V and J are TRBV20-1 and TRBJ1-1; 7 bases map to TRBD1. Losses at the gene ends were 0 bases for V and 0 bases for J; bases not matched to a gene: 4. Germline CDR1 DFQATT, CDR2 SNEGSKA (reference sequence). The CDR3 totals 15 residues.

This clonotype was seen more than once but under ten times. The V and J genes are TRBV7-3 and TRBJ2-1; possible D gene TRBD2, 6 bases. V dropped 4 bases and J dropped 4 bases, with 11 bases sitting between them. Germline lookup yields CDR1 SGHTA and CDR2 FQGTGA. This CDR3 has 14 residues. The CDR3 loop reads CASSSYSGYNEQFF. Here the CDR3 DNA reads TGTGCCAGCAGCTCCTATAGCGGTTACAATGAGCAGTTCTTC.

The chain carries TRBV9 and TRBJ1-1; D remains unclear. V gave up 4 bases and J gave up 5 bases, with 12 bases separating them. CDR1 is SGDLS, CDR2 YYNGEE, per germline. The CDR3 runs to 13 residues. Written as DNA, the CDR3 is TGTGCCAGCAGCCCTAGGGTCGATACTGAAGCTTTCTTT. As protein: CASSPRVDTEAFF.

Ten or more counts support this clonotype. The rearrangement joins TRBV20-1 to TRBJ1-1; the match to TRBD1 covers 10 bases. The CDR3 runs 14 residues. V shed 3 bases and J 5 bases; nucleotides not matched to a gene: 6. The germline V gene encodes CDR1 DFQATT and CDR2 SNEGSKA (reference sequence). CDR3 sequence reads: CSASGDRGTTEAFF. The CDR3 nucleotides read TGCAGTGCTAGCGGGGACAGGGGCACGACTGAAGCTTTCTTT.

In this sample, this clonotype turned up a few times. The J gene is TRBJ2-7, the V gene TRBV7-2; 10 nucleotides agree with TRBD1. The junction had 7 bases not matched to a gene; V was cut back by 4 bases and J by 7 bases. The germline V gene has CDR1 SGHTA and CDR2 FQGNSA. The CDR3 runs 14 residues. This CDR3 is CASSWDRGQREQYF. DNA of the CDR3: TGTGCCAGCAGCTGGGACAGGGGACAGAGGGAGCAGTACTTC.

About this clonotype itself: A read error may explain this, as a much larger clone is one base away. The chain recombines TRBV10-3 with TRBJ2-1; D gene uncertain. There are 14 residues in the CDR3. Germline V gives CDR1 ENHRY, CDR2 SYGVKD. With 5 bases removed from V and 2 bases from J, the gap between germline ends came to 10 bases. The DNA of the CDR3 is TGTGCCATCAGTCACCTGAGCCCCTACAATGAGCAGTTCTTC. Translating it yields CAISHLSPYNEQFF.

This chain links TRBV28 with TRBJ2-5; no firm D call. Germline values: CDR1 MDHEN, CDR2 SYDVKM. V was cut by 8 bases and J by 5 bases, with 12 bases left in between. This CDR3 spans 12 amino acids. The CDR3 loop reads CASGPGEETQYF. DNA for the CDR3: TGTGCCAGCGGTCCCGGAGAGGAGACCCAGTACTTC.

This clonotype was observed a handful of times. The chain has TRBV7-2 and TRBJ2-2; D call uncertain. The V and J ends lost 8 bases and 1 base respectively, with 8 bases between them. The CDR3 length is 13 residues. Germline V CDR1 and CDR2: SGHTA, FQGNSA. The CDR3 DNA is TGTGCCAGCCGACTTCAGAACACCGGGGAGCTGTTTTTT. It encodes CASRLQNTGELFF.

The rearrangement links TRBV6-2 or TRBV6-3 to TRBJ2-7; 8 bases are a match to TRBD1. This CDR3 is built from 15 residues. V gave up 2 bases and J gave up 3 bases; unmatched junction bases: 6. CDR1 and CDR2 from the germline V gene are MNHEY and SVGEGT. Here the CDR3 reads CASSYPTGTGYEQYF. CDR3 DNA sequence: TGTGCCAGCAGTTACCCTACCGGGACAGGCTACGAGCAGTACTTC.

V and J are TRBV5-5 and TRBJ1-6; maybe TRBD1 (5 bases). The V end was cut by 4 bases, the J end by 8 bases, with 19 bases between. Germline-derived CDR1 and CDR2 are SGHKS and YYEKEE (reference sequence). The CDR3 totals 16 residues. CDR3 in amino acids: CASSPEIDSRYSPLHF. CDR3 nucleotide sequence: TGTGCCAGCAGCCCTGAAATCGACAGCCGCTATTCACCCCTCCACTTT.